This TCR beta chain was retrieved from a study of PD-L1 blockade in urothelial cancer. Study-level background: Atezolizumab was started by patients at some point between 2012 and 2014 at 1,200 mg intravenously every 3 weeks. Per blood sample, T cells had a median of around 140,000.

Method: immunoSEQ multiplex PCR; TCRdb's copy keeps in-frame clones and lacks some. The sample shows roughly 95,000 clones, over 75% of them seen only once. The time point: pretreatment peripheral blood. Patients each gave 1 to 8 samples, pretreatment and on-treatment. Germline V gene lookup returns CDR1 MNHEY and CDR2 SMNVEV (reference sequence). This CDR3 contains 16 residues. Trimming cost V 7 bases and J 5 bases; bases outside gene matches: 8. This TCR was sampled from a man in his fifties or sixties with urothelial cancer. This specimen consisted of PBMCs, obtained around atezolizumab (anti-PD-L1) treatment. The genes are TRBV27 and TRBJ2-5; 15 bases fit TRBD2. CDR3: CASTRTSGRAFETQYF. The CDR3, as DNA: TGTGCCAGCACCCGGACTAGCGGGAGGGCCTTTGAGACCCAGTACTTC.